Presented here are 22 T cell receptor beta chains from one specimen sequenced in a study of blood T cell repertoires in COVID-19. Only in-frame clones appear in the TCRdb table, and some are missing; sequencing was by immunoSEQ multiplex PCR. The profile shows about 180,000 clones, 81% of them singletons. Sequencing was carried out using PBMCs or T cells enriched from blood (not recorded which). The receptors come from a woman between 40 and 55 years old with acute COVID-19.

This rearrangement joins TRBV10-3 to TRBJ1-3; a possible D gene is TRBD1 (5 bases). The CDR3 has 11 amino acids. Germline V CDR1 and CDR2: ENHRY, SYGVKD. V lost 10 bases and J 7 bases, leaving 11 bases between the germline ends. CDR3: CASGGGNTIYF. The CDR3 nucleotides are TGTGCCAGCGGGGGTGGGAACACCATATATTTT.

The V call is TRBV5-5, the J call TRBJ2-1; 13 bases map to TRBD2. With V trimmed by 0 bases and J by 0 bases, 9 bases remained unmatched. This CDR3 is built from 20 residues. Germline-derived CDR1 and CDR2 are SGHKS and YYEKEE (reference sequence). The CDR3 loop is CASSLGRTSGRSGSYNEQFF. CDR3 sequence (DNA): TGTGCCAGCAGCTTGGGTCGGACTAGCGGGAGAAGTGGCTCCTACAATGAGCAGTTCTTC.

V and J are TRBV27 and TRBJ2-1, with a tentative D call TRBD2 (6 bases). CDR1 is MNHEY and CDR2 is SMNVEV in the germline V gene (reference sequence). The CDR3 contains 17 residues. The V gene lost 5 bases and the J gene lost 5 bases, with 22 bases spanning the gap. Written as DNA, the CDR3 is TGTGCCAGCAGTCCCGGGGGTAGTCCCTGGGGCGACAATGAGCAGTTCTTC. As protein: CASSPGGSPWGDNEQFF.

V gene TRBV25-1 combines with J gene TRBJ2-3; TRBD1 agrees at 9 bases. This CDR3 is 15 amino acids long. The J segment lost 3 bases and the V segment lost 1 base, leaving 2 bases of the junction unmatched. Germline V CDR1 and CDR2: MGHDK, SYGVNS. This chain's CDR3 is CASSELGQGTDTQYF. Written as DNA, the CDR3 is TGTGCCAGCAGTGAATTAGGACAGGGGACAGATACGCAGTATTTT.

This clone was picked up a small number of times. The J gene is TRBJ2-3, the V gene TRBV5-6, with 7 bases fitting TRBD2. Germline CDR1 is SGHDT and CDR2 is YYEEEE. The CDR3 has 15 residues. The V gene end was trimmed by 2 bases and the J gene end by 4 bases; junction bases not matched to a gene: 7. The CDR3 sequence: CASSFQLAPPDTQYF. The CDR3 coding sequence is TGTGCCAGCAGCTTCCAACTAGCGCCCCCAGATACGCAGTATTTT. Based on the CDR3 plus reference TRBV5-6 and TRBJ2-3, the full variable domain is DAGVTQSPTHLIKTRGQQVTLRCSPKSGHDTVSWYQQALGQGPQFIFQYYEEEERQRGNFPDRFSGHQFPNYSSELNVNALLLGDSALYLCASSFQLAPPDTQYFGPGTRLTVL.

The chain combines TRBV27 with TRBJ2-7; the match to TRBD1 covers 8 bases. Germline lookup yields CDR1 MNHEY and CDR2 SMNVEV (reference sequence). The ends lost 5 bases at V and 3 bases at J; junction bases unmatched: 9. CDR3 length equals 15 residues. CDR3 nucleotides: TGTGCCAGCAGTGACAACGACAGGGGATTCTACGAGCAGTACTTC. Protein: CASSDNDRGFYEQYF.

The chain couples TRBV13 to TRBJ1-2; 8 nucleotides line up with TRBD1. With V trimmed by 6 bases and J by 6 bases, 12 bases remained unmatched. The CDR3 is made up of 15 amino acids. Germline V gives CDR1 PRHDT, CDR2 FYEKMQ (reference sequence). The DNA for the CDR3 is TGTGCCAGCAGTGATACGGACAGGGTGAAAGATGGCTACACCTTC. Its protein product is CASSDTDRVKDGYTF.

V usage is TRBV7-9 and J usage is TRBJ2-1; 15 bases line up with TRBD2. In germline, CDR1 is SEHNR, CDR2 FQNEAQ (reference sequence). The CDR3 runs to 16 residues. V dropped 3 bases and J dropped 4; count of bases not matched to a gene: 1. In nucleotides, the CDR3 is TGTGCCAGCAGCTTCGGACTAGCGGGAGGGTACAATGAGCAGTTCTTC. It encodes CASSFGLAGGYNEQFF. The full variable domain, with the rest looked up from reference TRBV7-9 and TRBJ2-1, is DTGVSQNPRHKITKRGQNVTFRCDPISEHNRLYWYRQTLGQGPEFLTYFQNEAQLEKSRLLSDRFSAERPKGSFSTLEIQRTEQGDSAMYLCASSFGLAGGYNEQFFGPGTRLTVL.

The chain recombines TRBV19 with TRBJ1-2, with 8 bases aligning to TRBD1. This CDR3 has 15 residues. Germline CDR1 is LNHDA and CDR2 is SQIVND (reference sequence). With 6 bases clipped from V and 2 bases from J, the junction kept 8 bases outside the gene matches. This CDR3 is CASSRGLEINYGYTF. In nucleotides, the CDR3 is TGTGCCAGTAGCAGGGGGCTCGAAATAAACTATGGCTACACCTTC. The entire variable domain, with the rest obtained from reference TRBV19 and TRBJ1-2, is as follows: DGGITQSPKYLFRKEGQNVTLSCEQNLNHDAMYWYRQDPGQGLRLIYYSQIVNDFQKGDIAEGYSVSREKKESFPLTVTSAQKNPTAFYLCASSRGLEINYGYTFGSGTRLTVV.

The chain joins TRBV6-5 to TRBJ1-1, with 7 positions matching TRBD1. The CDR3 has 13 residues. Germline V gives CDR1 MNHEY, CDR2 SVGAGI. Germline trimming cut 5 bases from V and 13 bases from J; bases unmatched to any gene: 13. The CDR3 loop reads CASSKPGTVSVFF. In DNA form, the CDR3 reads TGTGCCAGCAGTAAACCCGGGACAGTTAGTGTTTTCTTT.

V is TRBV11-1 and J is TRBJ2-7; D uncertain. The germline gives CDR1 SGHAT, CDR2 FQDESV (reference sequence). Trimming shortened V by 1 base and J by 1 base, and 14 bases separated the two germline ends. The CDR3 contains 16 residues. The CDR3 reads CASSLGTEYMSYEQYF. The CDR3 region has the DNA TGTGCCAGCAGCTTAGGAACAGAATACATGTCCTACGAGCAGTACTTC.

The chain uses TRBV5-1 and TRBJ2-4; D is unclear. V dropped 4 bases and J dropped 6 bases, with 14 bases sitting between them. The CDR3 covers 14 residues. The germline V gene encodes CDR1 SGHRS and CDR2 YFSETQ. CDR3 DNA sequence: TGCGCCAGCAGCCCCGGCAGCGTGAGAAACATTCAGTACTTC. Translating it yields CASSPGSVRNIQYF.

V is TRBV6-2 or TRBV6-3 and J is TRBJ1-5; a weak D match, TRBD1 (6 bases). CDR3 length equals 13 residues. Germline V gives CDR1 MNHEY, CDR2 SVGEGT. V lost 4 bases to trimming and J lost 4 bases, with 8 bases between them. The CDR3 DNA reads TGTGCCAGCAGTTCCAGGGGAAATCAGCCCCAGCATTTT. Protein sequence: CASSSRGNQPQHF.

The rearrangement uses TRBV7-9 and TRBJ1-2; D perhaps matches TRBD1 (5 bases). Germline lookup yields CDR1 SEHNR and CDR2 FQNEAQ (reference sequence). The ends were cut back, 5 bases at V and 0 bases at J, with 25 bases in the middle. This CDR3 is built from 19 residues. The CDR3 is CASSRTMLGSRQTNYGYTF. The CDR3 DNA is TGTGCCAGCAGCCGGACTATGTTGGGATCTAGACAGACTAACTATGGCTACACCTTC.

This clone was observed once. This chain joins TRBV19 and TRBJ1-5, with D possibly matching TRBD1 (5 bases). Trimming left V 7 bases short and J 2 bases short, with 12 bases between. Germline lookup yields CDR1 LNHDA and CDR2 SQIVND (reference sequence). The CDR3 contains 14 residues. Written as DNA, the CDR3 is TGTGCCAGTAATCGGGGGGAAGGCAATCAGCCCCAGCATTTT. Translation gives CASNRGEGNQPQHF.

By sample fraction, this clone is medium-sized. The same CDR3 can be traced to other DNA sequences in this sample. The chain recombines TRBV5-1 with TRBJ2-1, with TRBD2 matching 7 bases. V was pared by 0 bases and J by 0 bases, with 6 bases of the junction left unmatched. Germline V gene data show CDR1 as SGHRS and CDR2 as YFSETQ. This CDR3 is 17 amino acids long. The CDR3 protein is CASSLEGSGSSYNEQFF. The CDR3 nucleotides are TGCGCCAGCAGCTTGGAGGGTAGCGGGTCCTCCTACAATGAGCAGTTCTTC. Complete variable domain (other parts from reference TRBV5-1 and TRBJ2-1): KAGVTQTPRYLIKTRGQQVTLSCSPISGHRSVSWYQQTPGQGLQFLFEYFSETQRNKGNFPGRFSGRQFSNSRSEMNVSTLELGDSALYLCASSLEGSGSSYNEQFFGPGTRLTVL.

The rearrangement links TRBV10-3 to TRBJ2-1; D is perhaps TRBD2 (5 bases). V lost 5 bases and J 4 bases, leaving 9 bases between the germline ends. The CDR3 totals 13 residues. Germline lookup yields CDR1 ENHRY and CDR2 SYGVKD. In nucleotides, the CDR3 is TGTGCCATCAGTCTGGGAGAGTACAATGAGCAGTTCTTC. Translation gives CAISLGEYNEQFF.

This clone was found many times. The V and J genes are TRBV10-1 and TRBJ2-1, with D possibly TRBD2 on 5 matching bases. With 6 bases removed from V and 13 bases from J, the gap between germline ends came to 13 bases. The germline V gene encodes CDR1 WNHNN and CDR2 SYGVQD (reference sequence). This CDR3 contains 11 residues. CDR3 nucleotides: TGCGCCAGCAGATCCCGGGGTTTCCAGTTCTTC. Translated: CASRSRGFQFF.

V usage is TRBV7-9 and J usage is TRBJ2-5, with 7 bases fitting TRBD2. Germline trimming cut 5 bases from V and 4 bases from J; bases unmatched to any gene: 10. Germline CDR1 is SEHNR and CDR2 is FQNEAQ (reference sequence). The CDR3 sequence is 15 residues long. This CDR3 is CASSVSSGITETQYF. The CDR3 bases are TGTGCCAGCAGCGTCTCTAGCGGTATTACAGAGACCCAGTACTTC.

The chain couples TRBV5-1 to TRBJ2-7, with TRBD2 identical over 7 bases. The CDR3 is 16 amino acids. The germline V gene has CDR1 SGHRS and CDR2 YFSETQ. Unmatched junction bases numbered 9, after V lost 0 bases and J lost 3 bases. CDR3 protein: CASSLASASGNYEQYF. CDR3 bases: TGCGCCAGCAGCTTGGCATCGGCTAGCGGAAACTACGAGCAGTACTTC. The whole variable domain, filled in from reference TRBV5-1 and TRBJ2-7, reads KAGVTQTPRYLIKTRGQQVTLSCSPISGHRSVSWYQQTPGQGLQFLFEYFSETQRNKGNFPGRFSGRQFSNSRSEMNVSTLELGDSALYLCASSLASASGNYEQYFGPGTRLTVT.

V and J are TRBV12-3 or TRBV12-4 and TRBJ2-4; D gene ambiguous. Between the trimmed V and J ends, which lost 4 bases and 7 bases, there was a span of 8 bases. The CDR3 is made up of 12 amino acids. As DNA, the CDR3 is TGTGCCAGCAGTTCCTCTTTGAACATTCAGTACTTC. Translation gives CASSSSLNIQYF.

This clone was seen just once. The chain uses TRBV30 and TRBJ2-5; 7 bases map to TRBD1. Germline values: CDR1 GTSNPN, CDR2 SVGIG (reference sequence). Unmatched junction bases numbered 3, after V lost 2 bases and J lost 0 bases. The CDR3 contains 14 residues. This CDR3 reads CAWSTDRYQETQYF. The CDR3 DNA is TGTGCCTGGAGTACGGACAGGTACCAAGAGACCCAGTACTTC.